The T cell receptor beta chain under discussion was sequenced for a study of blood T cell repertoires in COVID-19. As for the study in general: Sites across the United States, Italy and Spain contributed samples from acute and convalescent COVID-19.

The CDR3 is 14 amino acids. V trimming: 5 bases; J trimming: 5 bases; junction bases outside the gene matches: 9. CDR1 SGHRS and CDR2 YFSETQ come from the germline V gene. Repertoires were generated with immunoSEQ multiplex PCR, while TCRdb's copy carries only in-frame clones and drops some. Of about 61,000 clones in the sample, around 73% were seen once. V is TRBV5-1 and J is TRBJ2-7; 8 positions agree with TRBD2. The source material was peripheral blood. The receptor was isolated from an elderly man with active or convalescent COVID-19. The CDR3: CASRYEREWDEQYF. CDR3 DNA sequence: TGCGCCAGCAGATATGAGCGGGAGTGGGACGAGCAGTACTTC.